The 32 T cell receptor beta chains presented below share a single source sample, sequenced in a study of cytomegalovirus exposure and HLA in healthy donors. Repertoires were generated with immunoSEQ multiplex PCR, while TCRdb's copy carries only in-frame clones and drops some. Among about 190,000 clones listed, approximately 80% were seen once. The sequenced sample was PBMCs. The receptors come from a man younger than 35 in good health and CMV-seropositive.

This sequence joins TRBV9 and TRBJ1-4; D ambiguous. The germline V gene has CDR1 SGDLS and CDR2 YYNGEE. This CDR3 comprises 14 residues. Trimming took 4 bases from V and 7 from J, leaving 14 bases between them. The CDR3 sequence: CASSSGWGGEKLFF. The CDR3 bases are TGTGCCAGCAGCTCGGGATGGGGTGGTGAAAAACTGTTTTTT.

The gene calls are TRBV7-3 and TRBJ1-2; 9 bases fit TRBD1. The trim removed 5 bases at V and 7 bases at J, leaving 8 bases unmatched. The V gene's germline CDR1 is SGHTA and CDR2 FQGTGA. CDR3 length: 14 residues. CDR3 sequence (DNA): TGTGCCAGCAGCGTGGGACAGGGCGGGTCTGGCTACACCTTC. This sequence encodes CASSVGQGGSGYTF.

The chain employs TRBV5-6 and TRBJ2-1; a weak D match, TRBD2 (6 bases). The CDR3 is made up of 14 amino acids. Trimming stripped 4 bases from V and 5 bases from J, with 13 bases between. Per germline, CDR1 SGHDT and CDR2 YYEEEE. CDR3 residues: CASSGGTPHNEQFF. As DNA, the CDR3 is TGTGCCAGCAGCGGCGGGACCCCACACAATGAGCAGTTCTTC.

V is TRBV5-6 and J is TRBJ2-7; D not certain. This CDR3 is built from 12 residues. Germline CDR1 is SGHDT and CDR2 is YYEEEE. Trimming stripped 1 base from V and 6 bases from J, with 8 bases between. Here the CDR3 reads CASSLPPREQYF. In DNA form, the CDR3 reads TGTGCCAGCAGCTTGCCCCCCCGCGAGCAGTACTTC. Combining the CDR3 with reference TRBV5-6 and TRBJ2-7 gives the whole variable domain DAGVTQSPTHLIKTRGQQVTLRCSPKSGHDTVSWYQQALGQGPQFIFQYYEEEERQRGNFPDRFSGHQFPNYSSELNVNALLLGDSALYLCASSLPPREQYFGPGTRLTVT.

The rearrangement uses TRBV21-1 and TRBJ2-7; the table's D call, TRBD2, was not checked against the DNA. TRBV21-1 is annotated as a pseudogene. The CDR3 length is 18 residues. This CDR3 is CASSLGEGREVWSYEQYF. The CDR3 DNA reads TGTGCCAGCAGCCTAGGGGAGGGGAGGGAGGTTTGGTCCTACGAGCAGTACTTC.

The chain carries TRBV7-9 and TRBJ2-5, with D tentatively TRBD2 (7 bases). Germline V gene lookup returns CDR1 SEHNR and CDR2 FQNEAQ (reference sequence). This CDR3 spans 15 amino acids. V gave up 0 bases and J gave up 4 bases, with 12 bases separating them. The CDR3 here is CASSLAGGQRETQYF. The CDR3 bases are TGTGCCAGCAGCTTAGCCGGGGGGCAGCGAGAGACCCAGTACTTC.

The V and J genes are TRBV5-4 and TRBJ2-1; TRBD2 might be the D (6 bases). Germline V gene data show CDR1 as SGHNT and CDR2 as YYREEE (reference sequence). The V gene lost 4 bases and the J gene lost 8 bases, with 19 bases spanning the gap. The length of the CDR3 is 15 residues. The CDR3 nucleotides read TGTGCCAGCAGCCCCCCGGGACTCCCTTCCCATGAGCAGTTCTTC. Residues: CASSPPGLPSHEQFF.

The chain joins TRBV28 to TRBJ2-7, with a tentative D call TRBD1 (5 bases). The CDR3 contains 12 residues. In germline, CDR1 is MDHEN, CDR2 SYDVKM. Trimming took 7 bases from V and 3 from J, leaving 10 bases between them. CDR3 in amino acids: CASMGQIYEQYF. CDR3 coding DNA: TGTGCCAGCATGGGGCAGATCTACGAGCAGTACTTC.

The rearrangement joins TRBV5-4 to TRBJ2-3, with 9 bases that match TRBD2. There are 17 residues in the CDR3. Germline lookup yields CDR1 SGHNT and CDR2 YYREEE (reference sequence). J gave up 1 base and V 4 bases, and 10 bases lay outside the gene matches. The DNA for the CDR3 is TGTGCCAGCAGCCCGCGCCCGGGACTAGCCGGCACAGATACGCAGTATTTT. It is translated as CASSPRPGLAGTDTQYF.

The gene calls are TRBV28 and TRBJ2-7; D not resolved. CDR3 size: 16 residues. The V gene lost 6 bases and the J gene lost 2 bases, with 20 bases spanning the gap. Germline loops: CDR1 MDHEN, CDR2 SYDVKM. CDR3 nucleotides: TGTGCCAGCAGCCCCACAGATTCCTCCCAGGCCTACGAGCAGTACTTC. Its protein product is CASSPTDSSQAYEQYF.

This chain joins TRBV19 and TRBJ2-3; 12 bases line up with TRBD2. Germline V gene sequence: CDR1 LNHDA, CDR2 SQIVND (reference sequence). V gave up 5 bases and J gave up 1 base; unmatched junction bases: 4. This CDR3 has 16 residues. CDR3 loop: CASSGGTSGRTDTQYF. CDR3 DNA: TGTGCCAGTAGTGGCGGGACTAGCGGGCGCACAGATACGCAGTATTTT.

This chain connects TRBV5-1 to TRBJ1-2; TRBD1 might be the D (5 bases). The CDR3 consists of 14 residues. Trimming took 0 bases from V and 7 from J, leaving 13 bases between them. The germline V gene encodes CDR1 SGHRS and CDR2 YFSETQ. The CDR3 sequence is CASSLDWGEFGYTF. As DNA, the CDR3 is TGCGCCAGCAGCTTGGATTGGGGGGAATTTGGCTACACCTTC.

The genes are TRBV30 and TRBJ2-7, with 7 nucleotides matching TRBD2. This CDR3 is 14 amino acids long. The V gene end was trimmed by 4 bases and the J gene end by 5 bases; junction bases not matched to a gene: 11. CDR1 GTSNPN and CDR2 SVGIG come from the germline V gene (reference sequence). The CDR3 nucleotides are TGTGCCTGGAAGAGGGGAGCGGGATCCCACGAGCAGTACTTC. The encoded protein is CAWKRGAGSHEQYF.

The rearrangement links TRBV20-1 to TRBJ1-1; unclear D gene. CDR3 size: 11 residues. The germline CDR1 and CDR2 sequences are DFQATT and SNEGSKA (reference sequence). The V end lost 2 bases, the J end lost 1 base, and 2 bases lay between the germline ends. CDR3 DNA sequence: TGCAGTGCTAGACGGAACACTGAAGCTTTCTTT. It codes for CSARRNTEAFF.

The gene calls are TRBV2 and TRBJ2-7; D is unresolved. Germline CDR1 SNHLY, CDR2 FYNNEI. Trimming shortened V by 6 bases and J by 0 bases, and 9 bases separated the two germline ends. CDR3 size: 13 residues. The CDR3 bases are TGTGCCAGCAGGCCAGGTCACTCCTACGAGCAGTACTTC. Its protein is CASRPGHSYEQYF.

This sequence joins TRBV5-1 and TRBJ1-2, with D hard to call. Germline CDR1 SGHRS, CDR2 YFSETQ. The CDR3 extends over 15 amino acids. Trimming left V 2 bases short and J 4 bases short, with 15 bases between. CDR3 bases: TGCGCCAGCAGCTTTAACGACGGACTCTCCTATGGCTACACCTTC. Its translation: CASSFNDGLSYGYTF.

This sequence joins TRBV29-1 and TRBJ2-1; maybe TRBD1 (6 bases). V lost 2 bases and J lost 2, with 16 bases in between. The CDR3 sequence is 16 residues long. Germline lookup yields CDR1 SQVTM and CDR2 ANQGSEA. CDR3 in amino acids: CSVEIRDTRAYNEQFF. CDR3 nucleotide sequence: TGCAGCGTTGAAATCCGGGACACAAGGGCCTACAATGAGCAGTTCTTC.

Only a few counts were recorded for this clone. This CDR3 is also generated by other DNA sequences in the sample. The rearrangement joins TRBV27 to TRBJ2-1; 13 nucleotides line up with TRBD2. The germline CDR1 and CDR2 sequences are MNHEY and SMNVEV (reference sequence). The length of the CDR3 is 15 residues. The ends lost 7 bases at V and 7 bases at J; junction bases unmatched: 7. The CDR3 loop is CASTQLAGGPNEQFF. Written as DNA, the CDR3 is TGTGCCAGCACCCAACTAGCGGGAGGGCCAAATGAGCAGTTCTTC.

This rearrangement joins TRBV23-1 to TRBJ2-1; a weak D match, TRBD2 (6 bases). TRBV23-1 is an ORF for which the function is uncertain. Trimming pared 4 bases from V and 5 bases from J, leaving 12 bases between. The CDR3 spans 14 residues. As DNA, the CDR3 is TGCGCCAGCAGTCGCCAGGGACTTAACAATGAGCAGTTCTTC. Translation gives CASSRQGLNNEQFF.

The genes are TRBV9 and TRBJ2-5, with D maybe TRBD2 (6 bases). V lost 1 base, J lost 3 bases, and 10 bases lay in between. There are 14 residues in the CDR3. Germline CDR1 reads SGDLS; CDR2 reads YYNGEE. The CDR3 loop reads CASSVSGEEETQYF. In DNA form, the CDR3 reads TGTGCCAGCAGCGTATCCGGGGAGGAAGAGACCCAGTACTTC.

This chain joins TRBV29-1 and TRBJ1-1; the D gene is possibly TRBD1 (5 bases). The CDR3 contains 11 residues. Trimming removed 3 bases at V and 6 bases at J, with 8 bases between. From germline, CDR1 is SQVTM and CDR2 ANQGSEA. The CDR3 loop reads CSVDWGAEAFF. CDR3 DNA: TGCAGCGTTGATTGGGGGGCTGAAGCTTTCTTT.

V and J are TRBV4-3 and TRBJ2-7; 8 bases agree with TRBD2. V was pared by 3 bases and J by 7 bases, with 11 bases of the junction left unmatched. The CDR3 has 15 amino acids. The germline gives CDR1 LGHNA, CDR2 YSLEER. The CDR3 here is CASSQLRGAVGEQYF. CDR3 bases: TGCGCCAGCAGCCAGTTGCGGGGGGCCGTCGGGGAGCAGTACTTC.

The chain carries TRBV15 and TRBJ2-1, with TRBD2 matching 9 bases. The CDR3 has 17 amino acids. J was trimmed by 5 bases and V by 1 base; bases with no gene match: 9. Germline V CDR1 and CDR2: LNHNV, YYDKDF (reference sequence). Here the CDR3 DNA reads TGTGCCACCAGCAGAGGGGTCCTAGCGGGGAACAACAATGAGCAGTTCTTC. It yields the protein CATSRGVLAGNNNEQFF.

The chain employs TRBV18 and TRBJ2-1; 10 nucleotides line up with TRBD2. This CDR3 comprises 16 residues. Germline assignment: CDR1 KGHSH and CDR2 LQKENI. The V gene end was trimmed by 3 bases and the J gene end by 2 bases; junction bases not matched to a gene: 4. The CDR3 sequence is CASSPTLAGAYNEQFF. As DNA, the CDR3 is TGTGCCAGCTCACCGACCCTAGCGGGAGCCTACAATGAGCAGTTCTTC.

The table lists this clone with many counts. The rearrangement joins TRBV7-3 to TRBJ2-7, with 8 bases lining up with TRBD1. This CDR3 spans 14 amino acids. Germline V CDR1 and CDR2: SGHTA, FQGTGA. V was clipped by 5 bases and J by 2 bases; unmatched bases: 5. In DNA, the CDR3 is TGTGCCAGCAGCCGAGGACAGGGCCCCTACGAGCAGTACTTC. It yields the protein CASSRGQGPYEQYF.

The chain couples TRBV30 to TRBJ2-6; no definite D call. The germline CDR1 and CDR2 sequences are GTSNPN and SVGIG (reference sequence). Trimming stripped 3 bases from V and 3 bases from J, with 6 bases between. The CDR3 has 13 residues. Here the CDR3 reads CAWRQYGANVLTF. CDR3 in DNA: TGTGCCTGGAGACAGTATGGGGCCAACGTCCTGACTTTC.

This sequence joins TRBV5-5 and TRBJ2-7; D is perhaps TRBD2 (6 bases). V gave up 3 bases and J gave up 4 bases, with 14 bases separating them. The CDR3 loop spans 14 amino acids. Germline CDR1 SGHKS, CDR2 YYEKEE (reference sequence). CDR3 residues: CASSSVRDSYEQYF. The CDR3 DNA follows: TGTGCCAGCAGCTCGGTTCGGGACTCTTACGAGCAGTACTTC. The complete variable domain, with remaining parts taken from reference TRBV5-5 and TRBJ2-7, reads DAGVTQSPTHLIKTRGQQVTLRCSPISGHKSVSWYQQVLGQGPQFIFQYYEKEERGRGNFPDRFSARQFPNYSSELNVNALLLGDSALYLCASSSVRDSYEQYFGPGTRLTVT.

CDR3: CASSLGPWTGEGEQYF. DNA for the CDR3: TGCGCCAGCAGCTTGGGGCCCTGGACAGGGGAGGGCGAGCAGTACTTC. The V and J genes are TRBV5-1 and TRBJ2-7; 9 nucleotides align to TRBD1. The V segment lost 0 bases and the J segment 6 bases; nucleotides outside the gene matches: 10. The CDR3 extends over 16 amino acids. Germline V gives CDR1 SGHRS, CDR2 YFSETQ.

The J gene is TRBJ2-3, the V gene TRBV9; possibly TRBD1 for D (5 bases). Germline V gene sequence: CDR1 SGDLS, CDR2 YYNGEE. V was trimmed by 4 bases and J by 3 bases, leaving 15 bases between them. This CDR3 is built from 15 residues. CDR3 in DNA: TGTGCCAGCAGCCCCGCCAGGGTTGGGACAGATACGCAGTATTTT. Translation: CASSPARVGTDTQYF.

The rearrangement links TRBV7-2 to TRBJ2-5, with 8 bases lining up with TRBD1. Per the germline V gene, CDR1 is SGHTA and CDR2 is FQGNSA. The CDR3 has 15 residues. Trimming at V came to 7 bases and at J to 4 bases, leaving 11 bases not matched to a gene. CDR3 nucleotides: TGTGCCAGCACCGATAACAGGGGGGCGGCAGAGACCCAGTACTTC. Translation gives CASTDNRGAAETQYF.

V and J are TRBV10-3 and TRBJ1-2, with TRBD1 as a possible D gene (5 bases). This CDR3 has 13 amino acids. Germline CDR1 ENHRY, CDR2 SYGVKD. V was cut by 6 bases and J by 1 base, with 9 bases left in between. The CDR3 reads CAIRDQGNYGYTF. In DNA form, the CDR3 reads TGTGCCATCAGAGATCAGGGTAACTATGGCTACACCTTC.

This sequence joins TRBV15 and TRBJ1-2; TRBD1 matches 7 bases. Germline V gene sequence: CDR1 LNHNV, CDR2 YYDKDF (reference sequence). The CDR3 runs to 14 residues. V dropped 6 bases and J dropped 4; count of bases not matched to a gene: 8. CDR3 residues: CATRQGRGSYGYTF. The CDR3 coding sequence is TGTGCCACCAGACAGGGGAGAGGGAGCTATGGCTACACCTTC.